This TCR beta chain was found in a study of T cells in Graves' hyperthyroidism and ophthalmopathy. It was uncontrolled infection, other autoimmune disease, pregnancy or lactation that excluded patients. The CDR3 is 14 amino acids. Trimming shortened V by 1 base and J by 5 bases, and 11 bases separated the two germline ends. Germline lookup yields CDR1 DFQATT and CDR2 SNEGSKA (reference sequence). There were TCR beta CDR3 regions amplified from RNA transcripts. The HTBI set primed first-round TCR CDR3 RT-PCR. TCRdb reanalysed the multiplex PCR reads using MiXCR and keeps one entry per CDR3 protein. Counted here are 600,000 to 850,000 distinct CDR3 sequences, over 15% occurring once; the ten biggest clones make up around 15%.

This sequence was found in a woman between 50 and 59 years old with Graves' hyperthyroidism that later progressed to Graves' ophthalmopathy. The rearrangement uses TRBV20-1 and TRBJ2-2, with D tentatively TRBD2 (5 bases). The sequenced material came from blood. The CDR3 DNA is TGCAGTGCTAGAGTCACACCGGGAACCGGGGAGCTGTTTTTT. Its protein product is CSARVTPGTGELFF.